The entry below gives a single T cell receptor (beta chain) sequence along with its context. The antigen remains undetermined. The sample comes from a study of somatic mutations in cytotoxic T cells in rheumatoid arthritis. Overall study findings and caveats: There were about an eighth of the roughly 65 patients in whom the largest CD8+ clone exceeded 20% of CD8+ cells. No multiple-comparison adjustment was applied to the slight TRBV07 underrepresentation in rheumatoid arthritis patients.

The V and J ends lost 4 bases and 2 bases, in that order; junction bases with no gene match: 12. The CDR3 length is 17 residues. CDR1 and CDR2 (germline): LNHNV, YYDKDF (reference sequence). Generated by immunoSEQ multiplex PCR, the TCRdb table keeps only in-frame clones and is missing some. The sample includes 2,000 to 3,000 clones, 75% to 80% of them seen just once. The sequence was collected from a man between 65 and 79 years old with rheumatoid arthritis. The chain carries TRBV15 and TRBJ2-5, with 8 bases matching TRBD2. The sample was CD8+ T cells sorted from blood. The CDR3 bases are TGTGCCACCAGCACAGGGGAGACTAGCGATCCTCAAGAGACCCAGTACTTC. This encodes CATSTGETSDPQETQYF.